Presented here are 21 T cell receptor beta chains from one specimen sequenced in a study of blood T cell repertoires in COVID-19. Some clones are missing from TCRdb's copy, which holds only in-frame ones; the method was immunoSEQ multiplex PCR. Of some 240,000 clones listed, 88% are singletons. Sequenced sample: PBMCs or T cells enriched from blood (not recorded which). These receptors were obtained from a woman in her thirties or forties who had been exposed to COVID-19.

The chain links TRBV25-1 to TRBJ1-5; TRBD1 matches 8 bases. The CDR3 runs to 18 residues. V shed 2 bases and J 3 bases; nucleotides not matched to a gene: 12. The V gene's germline CDR1 is MGHDK and CDR2 SYGVNS. In DNA, the CDR3 is TGTGCCAGCAGTGAAGGAACAGGGGGGGAGTATAACAATCAGCCCCAGCATTTT. Amino acids: CASSEGTGGEYNNQPQHF.

This chain uses TRBV28 with TRBJ1-3; the match to TRBD1 covers 10 bases. The germline CDR1 and CDR2 sequences are MDHEN and SYDVKM. This CDR3 is 17 amino acids long. V gave up 4 bases and J gave up 3 bases; unmatched junction bases: 9. The CDR3 loop is CASSSKGDRGFGNTIYF. The CDR3, as DNA: TGTGCCAGCAGTTCCAAAGGGGACAGGGGTTTTGGAAACACCATATATTTT.

The chain joins TRBV30 to TRBJ1-6; D not certain. This CDR3 is 13 amino acids long. Trimming shortened V by 5 bases and J by 9 bases, and 14 bases separated the two germline ends. The germline V gene encodes CDR1 GTSNPN and CDR2 SVGIG (reference sequence). CDR3 sequence reads: CAWAGDVGSPLHF. The CDR3 coding sequence is TGTGCCTGGGCCGGAGATGTTGGTTCACCCCTCCACTTT.

The chain is built from TRBV2 and TRBJ1-1, with D hard to call. CDR1 SNHLY and CDR2 FYNNEI come from the germline V gene. Trimming removed 6 bases from V and 0 bases from J, with 8 bases in between. CDR3 length: 13 residues. CDR3 bases: TGTGCCAGCAGGTCCAGTATGAACACTGAAGCTTTCTTT. Amino acids: CASRSSMNTEAFF. Full variable domain (outside the CDR3, taken from reference TRBV2 and TRBJ1-1): EPEVTQTPSHQVTQMGQEVILRCVPISNHLYFYWYRQILGQKVEFLVSFYNNEISEKSEIFDDQFSVERPDGSNFTLKIRSTKLEDSAMYFCASRSSMNTEAFFGQGTRLTVV.

The chain couples TRBV7-9 to TRBJ2-2, with D possibly matching TRBD1 (5 bases). The CDR3 has 12 amino acids. V was shortened by 8 bases and J by 6 bases, with 10 bases between the two germline ends. The germline V gene encodes CDR1 SEHNR and CDR2 FQNEAQ (reference sequence). For the CDR3, the DNA is TGTGCCAGCCGGCCAGGGTCCGGGGAGCTGTTTTTT. This translates into CASRPGSGELFF. Drawing the rest from reference TRBV7-9 and TRBJ2-2, the complete variable domain is DTGVSQNPRHKITKRGQNVTFRCDPISEHNRLYWYRQTLGQGPEFLTYFQNEAQLEKSRLLSDRFSAERPKGSFSTLEIQRTEQGDSAMYLCASRPGSGELFFGEGSRLTVL.

This chain uses TRBV28 with TRBJ1-6; TRBD1 matches 10 bases. The germline V gene has CDR1 MDHEN and CDR2 SYDVKM. With 5 bases clipped from V and 10 bases from J, the junction kept 8 bases outside the gene matches. The CDR3 runs to 15 residues. CDR3 amino acids: CASSKPGQGRSPLHF. In nucleotides, the CDR3 is TGTGCCAGCAGTAAACCGGGACAGGGGCGGTCACCCCTCCACTTT.

This chain uses TRBV19 with TRBJ2-2, with TRBD1 matching over 7 bases. From germline, CDR1 is LNHDA and CDR2 SQIVND (reference sequence). The CDR3 contains 15 residues. Losses at the gene ends were 5 bases for V and 1 base for J; bases not matched to a gene: 4. The CDR3 region is CASSFRTGNTGELFF. Written as DNA, the CDR3 is TGTGCCAGTAGTTTCCGGACAGGGAACACCGGGGAGCTGTTTTTT.

This chain uses TRBV7-2 with TRBJ2-2; TRBD1 might be the D (5 bases). This CDR3 region has 15 residues. The V gene's germline CDR1 is SGHTA and CDR2 FQGNSA. The V gene lost 2 bases and the J gene lost 5 bases, with 12 bases spanning the gap. The CDR3 region has the DNA TGTGCCAGCAGCTTACAAGGGGCGCGGACCGGGGAGCTGTTTTTT. This codes for CASSLQGARTGELFF.

J is TRBJ2-1 and V is TRBV18; TRBD1 might be the D (6 bases). Germline-derived CDR1 and CDR2 are KGHSH and LQKENI. This CDR3 spans 17 amino acids. The V gene lost 0 bases and the J gene lost 7 bases, with 19 bases spanning the gap. The CDR3 nucleotides are TGTGCCAGCTCACCACCGGGCAGGGGAACGTTTGGGAATGAGCAGTTCTTC. Its translation: CASSPPGRGTFGNEQFF.

The chain couples TRBV6-1 to TRBJ2-7, with D possibly matching TRBD2 (7 bases). Trimming stripped 2 bases from V and 4 bases from J, with 15 bases between. The CDR3 covers 15 residues. CDR1 MNHNS and CDR2 SASEGT come from the germline V gene. The CDR3 bases are TGTGCCAGCAGTGAAAGTTTAGAGGGGGGGTACGAGCAGTACTTC. It specifies CASSESLEGGYEQYF.

In DNA, the CDR3 is TGCGCCAGCAGCCAAAATCGCTACGGCGGGGGCACTGAAGCTTTCTTT. Residues: CASSQNRYGGGTEAFF. The rearrangement joins TRBV4-3 to TRBJ1-1, with D possibly TRBD1 on 5 matching bases. The germline CDR1 and CDR2 sequences are LGHNA and YSLEER. Trimming took 2 bases from V and 4 from J, leaving 17 bases between them. The CDR3 is made up of 16 amino acids.

CDR3 DNA sequence: TGTGCCAGCAGCTTAGGACTAGCGGGAGCCCAGTTCTTC. This encodes CASSLGLAGAQFF. This rearrangement joins TRBV7-9 to TRBJ2-1; 12 bases are shared with TRBD2. Germline CDR1 is SEHNR and CDR2 is FQNEAQ (reference sequence). The CDR3 is made up of 13 amino acids. With 1 base clipped from V and 13 bases from J, the junction kept 2 bases outside the gene matches.

The chain couples TRBV24-1 to TRBJ2-5, with a tentative D call TRBD1 (6 bases). Germline-derived CDR1 and CDR2 are KGHDR and SFDVKD. The CDR3 covers 16 residues. Trimming stripped 7 bases from V and 1 base from J, with 18 bases between. CDR3 protein: CATSLGPGALQETQYF. The CDR3 DNA follows: TGTGCCACCAGCCTTGGGCCAGGGGCCCTCCAAGAGACCCAGTACTTC.

This chain connects TRBV5-5 to TRBJ2-1, with 9 positions matching TRBD2. The V gene's germline CDR1 is SGHKS and CDR2 YYEKEE (reference sequence). The junction had 14 bases not matched to a gene; V was cut back by 4 bases and J by 9 bases. There are 16 residues in the CDR3. The CDR3 nucleotides are TGTGCCAGCAGCCCGATGGGCCGCGGGAGGGCCTTTGAGCAGTTCTTC. Translated, it gives CASSPMGRGRAFEQFF.

The chain links TRBV21-1 to TRBJ1-1. TRBV21-1 is marked as a pseudogene. This CDR3 is built from 14 residues. The CDR3 sequence is CASSNRRAGTEAFF. Here the CDR3 DNA reads TGTGCCAGCAGCAATCGGCGGGCAGGCACTGAAGCTTTCTTT.

The V call is TRBV28, the J call TRBJ2-1; the D is unclear. The CDR3 has 10 amino acids. Germline CDR1 is MDHEN and CDR2 is SYDVKM. The ends were cut back, 6 bases at V and 6 bases at J, with 3 bases in the middle. CDR3 sequence reads: CASSFNEQFF. The CDR3 DNA is TGTGCCAGCAGCTTCAATGAGCAGTTCTTC.

J is TRBJ1-1 and V is TRBV28, with D possibly TRBD1 on 5 matching bases. There are 12 residues in the CDR3. Trimming left V 3 bases short and J 9 bases short, with 11 bases between. CDR1 and CDR2 (germline): MDHEN, SYDVKM. Here the CDR3 reads CASSFGRQKAFF. For the CDR3, the DNA is TGTGCCAGCAGTTTTGGCCGACAGAAAGCTTTCTTT.

The chain employs TRBV4-2 and TRBJ2-1, with 12 bases aligning to TRBD2. The V gene's germline CDR1 is LGHNA and CDR2 YNFKEQ. The CDR3 consists of 16 residues. V gave up 0 bases and J gave up 7 bases; unmatched junction bases: 4. CDR3 amino acids: CASSQEALAGGNEQFF. The DNA for the CDR3 is TGTGCCAGCAGCCAAGAAGCACTAGCGGGAGGAAATGAGCAGTTCTTC.

The V gene is TRBV5-8, the J gene TRBJ1-5; a possible D gene is TRBD1 (5 bases). The CDR3 loop spans 15 amino acids. The germline V gene encodes CDR1 SGHTS and CDR2 YDEGEE. Trimming pared 6 bases from V and 3 bases from J, leaving 16 bases between. CDR3 nucleotides: TGTGCCAGCACCGCACGGGGGGGGATCAATCAGCCCCAGCATTTT. Its translation: CASTARGGINQPQHF.

J is TRBJ1-1 and V is TRBV19, with D perhaps matching TRBD1 (6 bases). The CDR3 extends over 15 amino acids. Trimming took 3 bases from V and 4 from J, leaving 15 bases between them. Germline loops: CDR1 LNHDA, CDR2 SQIVND (reference sequence). Here the CDR3 DNA reads TGTGCCAGTAGTATTAGGGGACAAGACTCCACTGAAGCTTTCTTT. This encodes CASSIRGQDSTEAFF.

V and J are TRBV10-3 and TRBJ2-1; a possible D gene is TRBD2 (6 bases). Between the trimmed V and J ends, which lost 11 bases and 8 bases, there was a span of 19 bases. In germline, CDR1 is ENHRY, CDR2 SYGVKD. The CDR3 totals 13 residues. Written as DNA, the CDR3 is TGTGCCTCCAACGGGGGTGATGGGGATGAGCAGTTCTTC. Protein: CASNGGDGDEQFF.